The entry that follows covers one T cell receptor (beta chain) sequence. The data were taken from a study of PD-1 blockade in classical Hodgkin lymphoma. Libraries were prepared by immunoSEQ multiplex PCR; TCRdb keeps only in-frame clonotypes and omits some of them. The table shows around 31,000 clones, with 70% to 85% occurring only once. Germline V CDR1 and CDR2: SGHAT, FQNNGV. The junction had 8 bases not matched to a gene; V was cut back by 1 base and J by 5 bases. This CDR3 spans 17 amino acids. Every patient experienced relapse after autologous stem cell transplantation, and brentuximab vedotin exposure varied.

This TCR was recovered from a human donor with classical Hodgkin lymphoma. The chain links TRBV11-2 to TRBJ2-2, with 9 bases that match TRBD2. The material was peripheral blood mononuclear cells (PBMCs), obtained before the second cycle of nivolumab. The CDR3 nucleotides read TGTGCCAGCAGCTTAGGGTTCGTAGCGGGGGTGACCGGGGAGCTGTTTTTT. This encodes CASSLGFVAGVTGELFF.